This T cell receptor (beta chain) derives from a study of graft-versus-host responses after intestinal transplantation. Germline V gene sequence: CDR1 MNHEY, CDR2 SMNVEV (reference sequence). The CDR3 is 14 amino acids. Generated by immunoSEQ multiplex PCR, the TCRdb table keeps only in-frame clones and is missing some. The table records under 100,000 clones, approximately 94% of them present only once. With respect to this clone: Its target is unknown.

The clonotype originates from a human donor who was the organ donor for an intestinal transplant. The V call is TRBV27, the J call TRBJ2-5; possibly TRBD1 or TRBD2 for D (5 bases each). The DNA matches TRBJ2-7 better at its end, which makes the J call doubtful. The sequencing here drew on unstimulated CD4+ T cells sorted from spleen or lymph node cells, taken before transplant. Here the CDR3 DNA reads TGTGCCAGCAGGAGGGGAGATACGGCCTACGAGCAGTACTTC. Residues: CASRRGDTAYEQYF.